This T cell receptor beta chain comes out of a study of cytomegalovirus exposure and HLA in healthy donors. Whole-study context: Roughly 180 million T cells yielded 120 million or so unique TCR beta sequences, as an earlier analysis found. Study-wide results and caveats: Later genetic work tied a missense DCLRE1C variant to beta-chain V and J trimming.

Use of 60 Vbeta and 13 Jbeta primers characterized the PCR. As handled by the study authors: Unique TCR beta chains numbered 60 million to 100 million in a later analysis, with 10 million to 14 million shared. TCRdb's table, derived via immunoSEQ multiplex PCR, lists solely in-frame clones and lacks some. V and J calls and clone size come straight from that table; D and trimming were deduced from the DNA. The top ten clones hold 2% to 2.5% of a sample with 130,000 or so clones, 73% of them seen once. This clone turned up a few times. Its target is unknown. Germline lookup yields CDR1 SGHTA and CDR2 FQGNSA. With 5 bases clipped from V and 2 bases from J, the junction kept 3 bases outside the gene matches. This CDR3 has 15 amino acids. There were likely unrecorded immune exposures, though donors were nominally healthy when sampled.

The source of this sequence is a woman aged 40 to 50 in good health and CMV-seropositive. This rearrangement joins TRBV7-2 to TRBJ2-6; 7 bases map to TRBD1. Sequenced: PBMCs. The CDR3 here is CASSTRGPGANVLTF. The CDR3 DNA is TGTGCCAGCAGCACAAGGGGGCCTGGGGCCAACGTCCTGACTTTC.